This TCR beta chain was captured by sequencing in a study of identifying expanded T cells in peripheral blood. Study conclusions and caveats: About 1.2 clones differed between technical replicates, versus around 15 and 19 over time. Two-week clone count variance significantly increased as total template count grew.

Points on this clone: No antigen is known for it.

TCRdb keeps only in-frame clones here, not all; method: immunoSEQ multiplex PCR. Here the sample spans approximately 50,000 clones, 65% to 90% being singletons. Trimming shortened V by 1 base and J by 5 bases, and 12 bases separated the two germline ends. CDR1 and CDR2 from the germline V gene are LGHNA and YSLEER. The CDR3 spans 15 residues. No infections or other immune events were documented during collection. The clonotype was recovered from a person aged 18 to 75 in good health. The sequencing sample was made of blood. The J gene is TRBJ2-1, the V gene TRBV4-3; D gene unclear. Written as DNA, the CDR3 is TGCGCCAGCAGCCAAGGTCCCCCCACCAACAATGAGCAGTTCTTC. It yields the protein CASSQGPPTNNEQFF.